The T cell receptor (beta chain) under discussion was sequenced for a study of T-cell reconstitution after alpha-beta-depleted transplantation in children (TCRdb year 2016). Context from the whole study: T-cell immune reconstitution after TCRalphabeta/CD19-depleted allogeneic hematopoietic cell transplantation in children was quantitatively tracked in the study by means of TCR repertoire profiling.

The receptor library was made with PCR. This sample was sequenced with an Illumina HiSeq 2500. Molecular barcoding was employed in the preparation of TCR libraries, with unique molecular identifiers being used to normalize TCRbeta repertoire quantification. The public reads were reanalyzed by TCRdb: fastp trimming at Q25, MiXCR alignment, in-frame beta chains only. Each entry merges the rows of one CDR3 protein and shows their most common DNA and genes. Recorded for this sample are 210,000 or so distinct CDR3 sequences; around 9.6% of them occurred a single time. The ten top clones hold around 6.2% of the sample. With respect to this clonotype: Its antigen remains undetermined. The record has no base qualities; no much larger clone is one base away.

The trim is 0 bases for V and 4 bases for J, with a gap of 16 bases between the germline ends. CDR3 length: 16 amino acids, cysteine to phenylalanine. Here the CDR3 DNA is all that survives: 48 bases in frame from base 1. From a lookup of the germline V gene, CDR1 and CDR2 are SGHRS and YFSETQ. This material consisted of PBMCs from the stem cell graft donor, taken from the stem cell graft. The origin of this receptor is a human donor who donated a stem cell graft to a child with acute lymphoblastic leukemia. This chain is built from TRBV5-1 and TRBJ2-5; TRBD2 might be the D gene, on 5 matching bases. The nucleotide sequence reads TGCGCCAGCAGCTTGGATCGGGGTATAGGAATAGAGACCCAGTACTTC. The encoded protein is CASSLDRGIGIETQYF.